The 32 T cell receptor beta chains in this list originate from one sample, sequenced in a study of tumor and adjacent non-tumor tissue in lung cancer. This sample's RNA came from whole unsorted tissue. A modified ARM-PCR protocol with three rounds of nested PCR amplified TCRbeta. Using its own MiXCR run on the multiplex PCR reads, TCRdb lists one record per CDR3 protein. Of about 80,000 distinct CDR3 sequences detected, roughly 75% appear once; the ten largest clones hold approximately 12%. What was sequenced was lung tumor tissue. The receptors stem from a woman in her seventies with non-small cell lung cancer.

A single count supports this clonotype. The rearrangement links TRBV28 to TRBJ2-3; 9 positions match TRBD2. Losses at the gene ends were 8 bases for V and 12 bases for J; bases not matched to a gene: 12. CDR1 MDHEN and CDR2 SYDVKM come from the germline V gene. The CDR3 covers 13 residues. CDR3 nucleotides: TGTGCCAGCGAGCGGGAGGACACAGATATTCAGTATTTT. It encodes CASEREDTDIQYF. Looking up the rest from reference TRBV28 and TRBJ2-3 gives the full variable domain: DVKVTQSSRYLVKRTGEKVFLECVQDMDHENMFWYRQDPGLGLRLIYFSYDVKMKEKGDIPEGYSVSREKKERFSLILESASTNQTSMYLCASEREDTDIQYFGPGTRLTVL.

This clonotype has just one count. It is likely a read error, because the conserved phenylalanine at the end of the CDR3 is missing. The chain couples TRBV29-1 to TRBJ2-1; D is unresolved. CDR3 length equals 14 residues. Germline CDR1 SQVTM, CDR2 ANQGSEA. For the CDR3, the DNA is TGCAGCGTCGAGCCCAGTTTTACCTACAACGAGCAGTTCCTC. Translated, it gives CSVEPSFTYNEQFL.

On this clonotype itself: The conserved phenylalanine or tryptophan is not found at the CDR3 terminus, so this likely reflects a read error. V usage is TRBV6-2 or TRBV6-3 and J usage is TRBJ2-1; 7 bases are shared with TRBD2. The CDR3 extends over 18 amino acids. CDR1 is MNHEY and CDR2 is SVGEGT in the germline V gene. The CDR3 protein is CASYSRPREASSSNEQFL. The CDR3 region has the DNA TGTGCCAGCTATTCTAGGCCTCGGGAGGCGAGCTCCTCCAATGAGCAGTTCTTA.

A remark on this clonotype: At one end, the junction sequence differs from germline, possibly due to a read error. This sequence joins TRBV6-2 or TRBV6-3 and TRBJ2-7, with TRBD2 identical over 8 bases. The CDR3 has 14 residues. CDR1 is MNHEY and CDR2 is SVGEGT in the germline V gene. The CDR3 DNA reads TGTACCAGCAGTTTGCGGGCGGGGGGCTTCGAGCAGTACTTC. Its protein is CTSSLRAGGFEQYF.

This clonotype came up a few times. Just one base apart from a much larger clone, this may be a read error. CDR3 sequence (DNA): TGCGCCGGCAGTGTGGGACCGAACACTGAAGCTTTCTTT. Protein product: CAGSVGPNTEAFF. The chain carries TRBV10-1 and TRBJ1-1; tentatively, D is TRBD1 (5 bases). This CDR3 has 13 residues. Germline CDR1 reads WNHNN; CDR2 reads SYGVQD (reference sequence).

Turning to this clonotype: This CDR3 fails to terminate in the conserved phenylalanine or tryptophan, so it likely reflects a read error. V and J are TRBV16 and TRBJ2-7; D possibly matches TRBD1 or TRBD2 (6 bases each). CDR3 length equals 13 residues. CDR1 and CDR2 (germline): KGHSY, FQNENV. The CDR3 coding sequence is TGTGTCAGCACCCGTGGGGGGCCGCTTGAGCAGTACCAC. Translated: CVSTRGGPLEQYH.

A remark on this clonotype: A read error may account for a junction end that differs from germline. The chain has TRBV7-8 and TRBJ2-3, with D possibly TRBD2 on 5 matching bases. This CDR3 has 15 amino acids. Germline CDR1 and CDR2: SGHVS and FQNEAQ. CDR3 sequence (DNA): TGTGTCAGCCTGGCCAGCGGAGCCAGCATAGATACGCAGTATTTT. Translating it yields CVSLASGASIDTQYF.

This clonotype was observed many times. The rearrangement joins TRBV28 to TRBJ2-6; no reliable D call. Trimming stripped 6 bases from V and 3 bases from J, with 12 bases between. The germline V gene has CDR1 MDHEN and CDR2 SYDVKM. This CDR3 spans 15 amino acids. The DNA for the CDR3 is TGTGCCAGCAGGCCCGGGTACCTTGGGGCCAACGTCCTGACTTTC. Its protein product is CASRPGYLGANVLTF.

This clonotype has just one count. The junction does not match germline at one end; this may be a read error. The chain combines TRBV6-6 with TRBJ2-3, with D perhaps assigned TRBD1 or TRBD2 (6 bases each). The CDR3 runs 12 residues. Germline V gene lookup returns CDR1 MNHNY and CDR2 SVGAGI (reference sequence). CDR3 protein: CATSEGGDTQYF. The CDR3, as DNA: TGCGCCACCTCGGAGGGGGGAGATACGCAGTATTTT.

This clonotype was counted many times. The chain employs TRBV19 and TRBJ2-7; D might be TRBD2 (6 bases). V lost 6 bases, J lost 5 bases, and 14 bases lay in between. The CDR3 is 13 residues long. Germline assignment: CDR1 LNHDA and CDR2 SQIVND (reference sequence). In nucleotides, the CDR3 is TGTGCCAGTAGATCGGGACTGGGTGACGAGCAGTACTTC. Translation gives CASRSGLGDEQYF.

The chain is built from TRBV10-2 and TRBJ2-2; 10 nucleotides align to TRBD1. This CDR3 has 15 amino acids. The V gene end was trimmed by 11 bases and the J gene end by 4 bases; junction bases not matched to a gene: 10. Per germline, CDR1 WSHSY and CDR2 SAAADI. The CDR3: CADLTGGLTTGELFF. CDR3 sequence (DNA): TGCGCCGATCTGACAGGGGGCCTAACCACCGGGGAGCTGTTTTTT.

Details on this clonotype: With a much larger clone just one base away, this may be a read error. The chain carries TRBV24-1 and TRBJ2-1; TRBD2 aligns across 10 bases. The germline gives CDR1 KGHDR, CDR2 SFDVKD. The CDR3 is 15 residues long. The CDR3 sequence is CATSDNGLADNVQFF. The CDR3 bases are TGTGCCACCAGTGATAACGGACTAGCGGATAATGTGCAGTTCTTC.

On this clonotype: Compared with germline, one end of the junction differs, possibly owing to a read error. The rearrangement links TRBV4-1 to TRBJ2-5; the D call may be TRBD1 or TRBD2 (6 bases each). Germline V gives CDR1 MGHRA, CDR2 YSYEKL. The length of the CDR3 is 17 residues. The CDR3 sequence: CARSPRWAPGAQETQYF. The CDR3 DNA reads TGCGCCAGGAGCCCCCGATGGGCCCCGGGGGCTCAAGAGACCCAGTACTTC.

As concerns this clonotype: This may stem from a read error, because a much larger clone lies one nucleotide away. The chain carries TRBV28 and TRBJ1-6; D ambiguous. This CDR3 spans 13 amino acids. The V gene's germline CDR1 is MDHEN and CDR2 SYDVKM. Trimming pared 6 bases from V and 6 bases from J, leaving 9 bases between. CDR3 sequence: CASSDGINSPLHF. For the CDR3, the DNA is TGTGCCAGCAGCGACGGGATTAATTCACCCCTCCACTTT. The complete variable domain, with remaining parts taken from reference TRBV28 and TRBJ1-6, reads DVKVTQSSRYLVKRTGEKVFLECVQDMDHENMFWYRQDPGLGLRLIYFSYDVKMKEKGDIPEGYSVSREKKERFSLILESASTNQTSMYLCASSDGINSPLHFGNGTRLTVT.

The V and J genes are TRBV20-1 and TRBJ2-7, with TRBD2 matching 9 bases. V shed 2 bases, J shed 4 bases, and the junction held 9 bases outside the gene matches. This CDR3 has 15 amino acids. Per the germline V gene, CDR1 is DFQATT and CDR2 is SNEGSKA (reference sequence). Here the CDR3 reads CSARNGTSGQYEQYF. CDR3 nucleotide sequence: TGCAGTGCTAGAAATGGAACTAGCGGGCAGTACGAGCAGTACTTC.

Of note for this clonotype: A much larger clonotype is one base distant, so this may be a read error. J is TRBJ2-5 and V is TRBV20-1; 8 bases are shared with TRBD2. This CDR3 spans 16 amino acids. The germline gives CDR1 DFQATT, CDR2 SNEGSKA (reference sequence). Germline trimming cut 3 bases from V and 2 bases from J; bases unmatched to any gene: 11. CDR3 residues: CSASPAALAGQETQYF. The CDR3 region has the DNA TGCAGTGCTAGCCCCGCGGCGTTAGCGGGGCAAGAGACCCAGTACTTC.

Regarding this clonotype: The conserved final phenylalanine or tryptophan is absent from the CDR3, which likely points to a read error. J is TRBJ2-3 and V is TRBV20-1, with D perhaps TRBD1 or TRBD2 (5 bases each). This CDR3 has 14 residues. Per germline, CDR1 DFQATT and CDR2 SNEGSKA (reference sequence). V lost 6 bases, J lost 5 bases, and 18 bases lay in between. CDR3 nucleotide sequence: TGCAGTGCCCAAATTGGGGGAGTAATAGATACGCAGTATCTT. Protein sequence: CSAQIGGVIDTQYL.

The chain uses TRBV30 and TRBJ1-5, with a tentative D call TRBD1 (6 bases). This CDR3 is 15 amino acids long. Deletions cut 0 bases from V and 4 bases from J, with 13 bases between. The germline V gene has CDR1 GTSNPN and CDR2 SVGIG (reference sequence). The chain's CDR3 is CAWSVPDSRNQPQHF. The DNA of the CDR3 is TGTGCCTGGAGTGTACCGGACAGCAGAAATCAGCCCCAGCATTTT.

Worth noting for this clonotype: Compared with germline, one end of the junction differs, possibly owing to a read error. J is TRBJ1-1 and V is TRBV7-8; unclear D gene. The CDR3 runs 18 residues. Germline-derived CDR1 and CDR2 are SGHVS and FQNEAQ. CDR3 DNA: TGTGTCAGCAGCTTATCCATCCTTGAAAACTCCTCTCAGGCTGAAGCTTTCTTT. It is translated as CVSSLSILENSSQAEAFF.

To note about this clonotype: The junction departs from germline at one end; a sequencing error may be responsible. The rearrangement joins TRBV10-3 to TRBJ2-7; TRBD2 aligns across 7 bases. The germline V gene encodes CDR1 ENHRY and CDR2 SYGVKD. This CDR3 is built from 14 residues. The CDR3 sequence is CASALGGSPYERYF. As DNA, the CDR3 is TGCGCCTCCGCACTGGGCGGGAGCCCCTACGAGCGGTACTTC.

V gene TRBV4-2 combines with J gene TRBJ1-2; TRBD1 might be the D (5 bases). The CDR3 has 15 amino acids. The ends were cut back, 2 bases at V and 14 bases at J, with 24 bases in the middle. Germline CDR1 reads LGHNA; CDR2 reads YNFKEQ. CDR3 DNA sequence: TGTGCCAGCAGCCAAACCCCGGGACTCAGCTATGGCCATACCTTC. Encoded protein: CASSQTPGLSYGHTF.

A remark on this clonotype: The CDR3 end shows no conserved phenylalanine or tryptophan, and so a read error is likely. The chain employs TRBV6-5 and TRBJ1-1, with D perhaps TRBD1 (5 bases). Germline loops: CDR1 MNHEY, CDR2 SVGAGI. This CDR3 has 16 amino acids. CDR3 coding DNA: TGTGCCAGTAGTTACCAAAGTGGACAACCGAGTACTGAAGCTTTCTCT. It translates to CASSYQSGQPSTEAFS.

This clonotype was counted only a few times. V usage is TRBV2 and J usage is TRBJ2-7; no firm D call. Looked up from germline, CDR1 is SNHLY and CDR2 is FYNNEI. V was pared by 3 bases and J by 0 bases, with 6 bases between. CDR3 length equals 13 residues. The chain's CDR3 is CASSDFRSYEQYF. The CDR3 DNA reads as TGTGCCAGCAGTGATTTCCGCTCCTACGAGCAGTACTTC.

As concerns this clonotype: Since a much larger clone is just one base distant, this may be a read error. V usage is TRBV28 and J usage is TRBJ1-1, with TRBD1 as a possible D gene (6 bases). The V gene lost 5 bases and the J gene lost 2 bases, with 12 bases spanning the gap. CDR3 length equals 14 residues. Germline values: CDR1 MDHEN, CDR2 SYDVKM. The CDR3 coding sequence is TGTGCCAGCAGTACACAGGGTTTTAACACTGAAGCTTTCTTT. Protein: CASSTQGFNTEAFF. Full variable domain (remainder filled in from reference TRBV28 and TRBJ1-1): DVKVTQSSRYLVKRTGEKVFLECVQDMDHENMFWYRQDPGLGLRLIYFSYDVKMKEKGDIPEGYSVSREKKERFSLILESASTNQTSMYLCASSTQGFNTEAFFGQGTRLTVV.

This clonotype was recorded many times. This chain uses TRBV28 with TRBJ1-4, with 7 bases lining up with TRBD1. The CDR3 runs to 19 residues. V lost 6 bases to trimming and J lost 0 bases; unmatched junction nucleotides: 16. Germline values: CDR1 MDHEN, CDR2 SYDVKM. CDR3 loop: CASSFTRQGLVSTNEKLFF. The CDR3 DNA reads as TGTGCCAGCAGCTTTACCCGACAGGGACTAGTATCAACTAATGAAAAACTGTTTTTT.

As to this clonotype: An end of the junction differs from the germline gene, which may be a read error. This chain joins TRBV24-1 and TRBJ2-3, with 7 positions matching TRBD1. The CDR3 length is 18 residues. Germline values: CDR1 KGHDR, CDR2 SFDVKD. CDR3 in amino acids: CATSDWERNRDRAHTQYF. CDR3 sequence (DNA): TGTGCCACCAGTGATTGGGAACGCAACCGGGACAGAGCGCATACGCAATATTTT.

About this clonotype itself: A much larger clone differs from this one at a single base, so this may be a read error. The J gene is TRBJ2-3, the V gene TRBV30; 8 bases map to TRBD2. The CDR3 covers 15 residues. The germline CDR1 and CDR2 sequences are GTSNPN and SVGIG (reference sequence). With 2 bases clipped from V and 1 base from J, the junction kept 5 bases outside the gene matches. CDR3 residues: CAWSHAGGGTDTQYF. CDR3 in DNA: TGTGCCTGGAGTCACGCGGGGGGAGGCACAGATACGCAGTATTTT.

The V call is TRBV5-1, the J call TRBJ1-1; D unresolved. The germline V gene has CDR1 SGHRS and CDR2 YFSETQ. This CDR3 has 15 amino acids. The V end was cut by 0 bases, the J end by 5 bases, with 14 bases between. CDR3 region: CASSLVPGINTEAFF. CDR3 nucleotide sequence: TGCGCCAGCAGCTTGGTTCCGGGGATCAATACTGAAGCTTTCTTT.

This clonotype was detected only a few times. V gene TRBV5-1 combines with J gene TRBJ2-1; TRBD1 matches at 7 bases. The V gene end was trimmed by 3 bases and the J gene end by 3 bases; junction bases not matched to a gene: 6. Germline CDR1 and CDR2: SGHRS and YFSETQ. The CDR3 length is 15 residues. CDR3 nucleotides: TGCGCCAGCAGCTGGACCGGGACAGACTACAATGAGCAGTTCTTC. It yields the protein CASSWTGTDYNEQFF.

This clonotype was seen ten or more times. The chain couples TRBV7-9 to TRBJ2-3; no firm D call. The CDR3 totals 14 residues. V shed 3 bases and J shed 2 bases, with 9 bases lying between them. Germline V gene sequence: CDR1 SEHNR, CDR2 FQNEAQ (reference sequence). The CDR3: CASSFRPNTDTQYF. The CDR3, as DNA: TGTGCCAGCAGCTTCCGGCCAAACACAGATACGCAGTATTTT.

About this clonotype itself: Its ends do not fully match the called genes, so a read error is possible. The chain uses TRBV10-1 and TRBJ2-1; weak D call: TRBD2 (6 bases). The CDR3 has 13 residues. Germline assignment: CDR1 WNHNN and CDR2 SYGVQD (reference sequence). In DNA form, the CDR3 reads TGCGCCAGCAGTATTAACGGGAGTAATGAGCAGCTCTTC. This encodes CASSINGSNEQLF.

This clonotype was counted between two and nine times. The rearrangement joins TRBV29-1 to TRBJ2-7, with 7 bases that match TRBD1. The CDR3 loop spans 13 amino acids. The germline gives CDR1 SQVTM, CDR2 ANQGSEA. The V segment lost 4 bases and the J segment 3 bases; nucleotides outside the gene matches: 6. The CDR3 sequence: CSVALQGDYEQYF. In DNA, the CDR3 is TGCAGCGTTGCCCTCCAGGGGGACTACGAGCAGTACTTC.